The 11 T cell receptor beta chains given below trace back to one sample, sequenced in a study of long-term antiretroviral therapy in people with HIV. Survey level was the resolution at which the v3.0 immunoSEQ assay ran. Only in-frame clones appear in the TCRdb table, and some are missing; sequencing was by immunoSEQ multiplex PCR. This sample has 30,000 to 40,000 clones, with around 75% found just once. The sample was unsorted PBMCs, taken 1.9 years after starting antiretroviral therapy. All receptors come from a man between 18 and 29 years old with HIV.

The chain joins TRBV27 to TRBJ2-3; TRBD2 is a possible D gene (6 bases). CDR1 and CDR2 from the germline V gene are MNHEY and SMNVEV (reference sequence). The CDR3 consists of 16 residues. V gave up 5 bases and J gave up 6 bases, with 21 bases separating them. The CDR3 loop reads CASSARDFILSDTQYF. CDR3 nucleotides: TGTGCCAGCAGTGCCCGGGACTTTATCCTATCGGATACGCAGTATTTT.

This clone was picked up a small number of times. The chain links TRBV4-1 to TRBJ1-2, with TRBD1 identical over 7 bases. The CDR3 sequence is 14 residues long. Germline lookup yields CDR1 MGHRA and CDR2 YSYEKL. V shed 1 base and J 7 bases; nucleotides not matched to a gene: 6. The chain's CDR3 is CASSQADRESGYTF. The CDR3 DNA sequence: TGCGCCAGCAGCCAAGCAGACAGGGAATCTGGCTACACCTTC.

V is TRBV7-2 and J is TRBJ1-2, with unresolved D. The V end was cut by 5 bases, the J end by 3 bases, with 10 bases between. Per the germline V gene, CDR1 is SGHTA and CDR2 is FQGNSA. CDR3 size: 13 residues. The CDR3 sequence is CASSPQRDYGYTF. CDR3 sequence (DNA): TGTGCCAGCAGCCCCCAAAGGGACTATGGCTACACCTTC. Complete variable domain (other parts from reference TRBV7-2 and TRBJ1-2): GAGVSQSPSNKVTEKGKDVELRCDPISGHTALYWYRQSLGQGLEFLIYFQGNSAPDKSGLPSDRFSAERTGGSVSTLTIQRTQQEDSAVYLCASSPQRDYGYTFGSGTRLTVV.

The chain joins TRBV28 to TRBJ2-1; D not certain. This CDR3 comprises 10 residues. Trimming removed 4 bases from V and 5 bases from J, with 0 bases in between. Germline loops: CDR1 MDHEN, CDR2 SYDVKM. This CDR3 is CASSYNEQFF. In DNA form, the CDR3 reads TGTGCCAGCAGTTACAATGAGCAGTTCTTC.

The chain carries TRBV5-4 and TRBJ2-3; TRBD2 agrees at 10 bases. The CDR3 consists of 15 residues. CDR1 and CDR2 (germline): SGHNT, YYREEE (reference sequence). Trimming removed 1 base from V and 4 bases from J; junction bases left unmatched: 3. As DNA, the CDR3 is TGTGCCAGCAGCTTGAGCGGGGGGGAGGCAGATACGCAGTATTTT. As protein: CASSLSGGEADTQYF.

This chain connects TRBV28 to TRBJ1-2, with TRBD1 identical over 9 bases. The trim removed 4 bases at V and 4 bases at J, leaving 10 bases unmatched. This CDR3 is built from 16 residues. The germline CDR1 and CDR2 sequences are MDHEN and SYDVKM. CDR3 in DNA: TGTGCCAGCAGTTCAAAGATCGGGACAGGGCTCTATGGCTACACCTTC. Amino acid sequence: CASSSKIGTGLYGYTF.

The genes are TRBV6-7 and TRBJ1-2; D call uncertain. TRBV6-7 counts as an open reading frame of uncertain function. V lost 5 bases and J lost 0, with 7 bases in between. The CDR3 has 13 residues. The CDR3 nucleotides are TGTGCCAGCAGTGAGGTCGCTAACTATGGCTACACCTTC. Its translation is CASSEVANYGYTF.

V gene TRBV6-6 combines with J gene TRBJ2-7, with D tentatively TRBD2 (6 bases). Trimming cost V 6 bases and J 1 base, with 10 bases left between them. Germline assignment: CDR1 MNHNY and CDR2 SVGAGI (reference sequence). This CDR3 region has 13 residues. Here the CDR3 reads CASRTGGSYEQYV. CDR3 DNA: TGTGCCAGCAGAACCGGGGGATCCTACGAGCAGTACGTC.

This clone was detected only a few times. J is TRBJ1-6 and V is TRBV7-9, with D possibly TRBD1 on 6 matching bases. Germline V CDR1 and CDR2: SEHNR, FQNEAQ (reference sequence). This CDR3 region has 15 residues. V lost 8 bases and J lost 5, with 16 bases in between. CDR3 loop: CASAKRGSDNSPLHF. CDR3 DNA sequence: TGTGCCAGCGCCAAAAGGGGGTCCGATAATTCACCCCTCCACTTT.

The chain has TRBV30 and TRBJ1-1; no firm D call. V shed 0 bases and J shed 4 bases, with 18 bases lying between them. CDR1 and CDR2 (germline): GTSNPN, SVGIG (reference sequence). This CDR3 spans 16 amino acids. The CDR3 nucleotides read TGTGCCTGGAGTGTAGGTGACTTACGCCTGGCCACTGAAGCTTTCTTT. Protein: CAWSVGDLRLATEAFF.

This clone is deemed medium-sized (0.01 to 0.1%). The chain uses TRBV4-1 and TRBJ1-2; TRBD1 matches 9 bases. Germline V gene data show CDR1 as MGHRA and CDR2 as YSYEKL. Trimming cost V 0 bases and J 6 bases; bases outside gene matches: 2. This CDR3 spans 14 amino acids. The CDR3 region is CASSQERTGDGYTF. The CDR3 DNA follows: TGCGCCAGCAGCCAAGAACGGACAGGGGATGGCTACACCTTC.